This T cell receptor (beta chain) was retrieved from a study of T-cell memory formation after mild COVID-19. Study-wide findings and caveats: The authors did not confirm SARS-CoV-2 specificity of second-wave clones peaking day 37.

TCRdb recomputed calls from the 5' RACE reads with MiXCR, one row per CDR3 protein. The sample lists some 120,000 distinct CDR3 sequences; about 6% were seen once. This clonotype was observed at least ten times. What it binds is unknown. This CDR3 has 13 residues. CDR1 is DFQATT, CDR2 SNEGSKA, per germline (reference sequence). J was trimmed by 7 bases and V by 8 bases; bases with no gene match: 6. The V call is TRBV20-1, the J call TRBJ1-6, with TRBD1 matching over 9 bases. This TCR was recovered from an adult woman who had mild COVID-19 (a few samples of this study predate the infection). Cell type and time point are not known. Sequencing was done on a sample of PBMCs or a T cell subset sorted from them (not recorded which). The DNA of the CDR3 is TGCAGTCTACAGGGGGCCGTGAATTCACCCCTCCACTTT. It specifies CSLQGAVNSPLHF.